This T cell receptor (beta chain) was identified in a study of blood T cell repertoires in COVID-19. This table comes from immunoSEQ multiplex PCR, and its TCRdb copy is limited to in-frame clones, with some not included. The sample records 350,000 to 500,000 clones, roughly 90% being singletons. Germline V CDR1 and CDR2: SNHLY, FYNNEI. This CDR3 contains 13 residues. Trimming pared 7 bases from V and 2 bases from J, leaving 11 bases between. Sequenced material: peripheral blood. J is TRBJ1-2 and V is TRBV2; the D gene is possibly TRBD1 (5 bases). This receptor was obtained from a man younger than 35 with COVID-19, enrolled during active disease. CDR3 residues: CASTRQLNYGYTF. CDR3 nucleotide sequence: TGTGCCAGCACCCGACAGCTAAACTATGGCTACACCTTC.